The following is a T cell receptor (beta chain) sequence with its context. The sample comes from a study of CD8+ T cells in alopecia areata. V was shortened by 0 bases and J by 0 bases, with 5 bases between the two germline ends. The length of the CDR3 is 14 residues. Germline V gene lookup returns CDR1 SGHNT and CDR2 YYREEE (reference sequence). Extraction of RNA preceded its reverse transcription into cDNA, which served as the sequencing template. Measured with immunoSEQ multiplex PCR; TCRdb has only the in-frame clones, and not every one. The data show about 180,000 clones, with roughly 59% seen just once and over 1.5% held by the top ten.

The genes are TRBV5-4 and TRBJ2-3; no reliable D call. This clonotype was obtained from a human donor with alopecia areata. The starting material was CD4+ T cells sorted from blood, obtained at week 0. Written as DNA, the CDR3 is TGTGCCAGCAGCTTGGATTCTAGCACAGATACGCAGTATTTT. Translated: CASSLDSSTDTQYF.